This entry is about one T cell receptor (beta chain). The PCR used 60 Vbeta and 13 Jbeta primers. Using immunoSEQ multiplex PCR, the repertoire was profiled, and TCRdb retains in-frame clones only, with some absent. This table holds about 150,000 clones, about 85% found once. V lost 0 bases and J 2 bases, leaving 15 bases between the germline ends. This CDR3 has 17 residues. Germline V gene data show CDR1 as SGHNT and CDR2 as YYREEE (reference sequence). The sample comes from a study of cytomegalovirus exposure and HLA in healthy donors. This clonotype originated in a man under 40 in good health and CMV-seropositive. This chain links TRBV5-4 with TRBJ2-1, with a possible D match to TRBD2 (6 bases). The sequenced sample was PBMCs. The CDR3 nucleotides read TGTGCCAGCAGCTTGGTGGTGGGGCGGGATACCTACAATGAGCAGTTCTTC. Protein: CASSLVVGRDTYNEQFF.